The rows below give T cell receptor beta chains drawn from one sample of a study of shared T cell receptors in the human thymus. Method: immunoSEQ multiplex PCR; TCRdb's copy keeps in-frame clones and lacks some. The sample lists 500,000 to 850,000 clones, approximately 87% occurring once. These records were also assigned to another study, of human thymus T cells.

The sample comprised thymocytes. The origin of the receptors is a boy in the first two years of life with a congenital heart defect. Each CDR3 is given with its conserved first and last residue. A D gene is named only where the DNA matches it firmly. The size of a clone is reported for some rows only, either as once, few or many, or as a class for expanded clones.

D gene | clone size | J gene | V gene | CDR3 DNA | CDR3 protein
. | . | TRBJ2-7 | TRBV7-8 | TGTGCCAGCAGCTTAATTGGAGGGACAGAGGACTACGAGCAGTACTTC | CASSLIGGTEDYEQYF
TRBD1 | . | TRBJ2-1 | TRBV5-8 | TGTGCCAGCAGCTTGTCTGGGACAGGGACGGGTAGTGAGCAGTTCTTC | CASSLSGTGTGSEQFF
. | . | TRBJ1-2 | TRBV9 | TGTGCCAGCAGCGTACTAGGGGGTCACTATGGCTACACCTTC | CASSVLGGHYGYTF
. | . | TRBJ1-5 | TRBV27 | TGTGCCAGCAGTTCCGCACTCCAGGGAGGGCCCCAGCATTTT | CASSSALQGGPQHF
. | . | TRBJ2-6 | TRBV4-3 | TGCGCCAGCAGCCAACATAGGGGGATCTCTGGGGCCAACGTCCTGACTTTC | CASSQHRGISGANVLTF
TRBD1 | . | TRBJ2-7 | TRBV7-9 | TGTGCCAGCAGCGACCCCGGACAGGGGGACTACGAGCAGTACTTC | CASSDPGQGDYEQYF
TRBD1 | . | TRBJ1-4 | TRBV4-1 | TGCGCCAGCAGCCGGGAAGGACAGGTCGCTTATGAAAAACTGTTTTTT | CASSREGQVAYEKLFF
TRBD1 | . | TRBJ1-1 | TRBV5-6 | TGTGCCAGCCGCCGCACAGGGGGGGGCACTGAAGCTTTCTTT | CASRRTGGGTEAFF
TRBD2 | . | TRBJ2-5 | TRBV10-3 | TGTGCCATCAGTGAGTCGTTCAAACTAGCGGAGAAAACGGGGGGGGAGACCCAGTACTTC | CAISESFKLAEKTGGETQYF
TRBD1 | . | TRBJ1-5 | TRBV7-9 | TGTGCCAGCAGCCTGGGGACAGGCAATCAGCCCCAGCATTTT | CASSLGTGNQPQHF
TRBD1 | . | TRBJ2-1 | TRBV7-8 | TGTGCCAGCAGCTCGGGACAGATCAACAATGAGCAGTTCTTC | CASSSGQINNEQFF
. | few | TRBJ1-3 | TRBV28 | TGTGCCAGCAGTTCCTCCGGTGTATCTGGAAACACCATATATTTT | CASSSSGVSGNTIYF
. | . | TRBJ2-7 | TRBV2 | TGTGCCAGCAGCCATGTGGGCCTTTCGTACGAGCAGTACTTC | CASSHVGLSYEQYF
TRBD1 | . | TRBJ2-7 | TRBV28 | TGTGCCAGCAGTTTATCCCGGACAGGGGGCATCCAGCTCGAGCAGTACTTC | CASSLSRTGGIQLEQYF
. | . | TRBJ2-3 | TRBV4-3 | TGCGCCAGCAGCCAAGAAGGAGAGGGTACGCAGTATTTT | CASSQEGEGTQYF
TRBD2 | . | TRBJ2-1 | TRBV19 | TGTGCCAGTAGTATATTAGGTCTAGCGGGAGTGGATGAGCAGTTCTTC | CASSILGLAGVDEQFF
. | . | TRBJ1-1 | TRBV20-1 | TGCAGTGCGCCTAGTACTGAAGCTTTCTTT | CSAPSTEAFF
. | . | TRBJ1-5 | TRBV6-5 | TGTGCCAGCAGTTTCGTTGGCGGGGGGCAGCCCCAGCATTTT | CASSFVGGGQPQHF
. | . | TRBJ1-3 | TRBV7-9 | TGTGCCAGCAGCTTAAACGGCAGACCGGAGAGCTCTGGAAACACCATATATTTT | CASSLNGRPESSGNTIYF
. | . | TRBJ1-2 | TRBV11-1 | TGTGCCAGCAGCTTAGCGCAACAGACGGATGGCTACACCTTC | CASSLAQQTDGYTF
TRBD2 | . | TRBJ2-5 | TRBV19 | TGTGCCAGTAGTAAGCGGGACTTCCAAGAGACCCAGTACTTC | CASSKRDFQETQYF
TRBD1 | . | TRBJ2-5 | TRBV5-1 | TGCGCCAGCAGCTCCGGGACAGGGGGCGCCCACGAGACCCAGTACTTC | CASSSGTGGAHETQYF
. | . | TRBJ1-1 | TRBV13 | TGTGCCAGCAGTTTAGACTTACGGGTCACTGAAGCTTTCTTT | CASSLDLRVTEAFF
. | . | TRBJ1-2 | TRBV13 | TGTGCCAGCAGCCCGAGCAAGAGGGACTATGGCTACACCTTC | CASSPSKRDYGYTF
. | . | TRBJ2-5 | TRBV28 | TGTGCCAGCAGTTGGACAGAAAGGAAAGAGACCCAGTACTTC | CASSWTERKETQYF
. | . | TRBJ2-1 | TRBV5-5 | TGTGCCAGCAGCTTTCGGTTTTTTTGGTACCCGAGCTCCTACAATGAGCAGTTCTTC | CASSFRFFWYPSSYNEQFF
TRBD2 | . | TRBJ2-1 | TRBV30 | TGTGCCTGGAGTGTAGGACTAGAGAGCAATGAGCAGTTCTTC | CAWSVGLESNEQFF
TRBD2 | . | TRBJ2-1 | TRBV6-5 | TGTGCCAGCAGTTACCGACTAGCGGGGAACTCCAATGAGCAGTTCTTC | CASSYRLAGNSNEQFF
. | few | TRBJ1-3 | TRBV4-1 | TGCGCCAGCAGCCAAAGCCGGGACTCTGGAAACACCATATATTTT | CASSQSRDSGNTIYF
. | . | TRBJ1-2 | TRBV28 | TGTGCCAGCAGTGCAGTGCGGGGCCAACACTATGGCTACACCTTC | CASSAVRGQHYGYTF
. | once | TRBJ2-1 | TRBV6-6 | TGTGCCAGCAGTTACATCCTCGCCGGGGAGAATGAGCAGTTCTTC | CASSYILAGENEQFF
TRBD1 | . | TRBJ1-2 | TRBV7-9 | TGTGCCAGCAGCTTAGATCGAGTCGAGGGGACAGGGACCTTCTATGGCTACACCTTC | CASSLDRVEGTGTFYGYTF
. | . | TRBJ2-1 | TRBV5-8 | TGTGCCAGCAGCTTGTCTGGGGCCCCGAATGAGCAGTTCTTC | CASSLSGAPNEQFF
TRBD1 | . | TRBJ2-6 | TRBV15 | TGTGCCACCAGCAGAGATCGGGACAGGGTGAGCTCTGGGGCCAACGTCCTGACTTTC | CATSRDRDRVSSGANVLTF
TRBD1 | once | TRBJ2-5 | TRBV19 | TGTGCCAGTAGTATAGGTAACAGGGGGCAAGAGACCCAGTACTTC | CASSIGNRGQETQYF
TRBD1 | . | TRBJ1-2 | TRBV4-3 | TGCGCCAGCAGCCAAGATTCAAGGGGGACAGGATACAACTATGGCTACACCTTC | CASSQDSRGTGYNYGYTF
TRBD2 | . | TRBJ2-5 | TRBV19 | TGTGCCAGTAGTCCGGGACTAGCGGTACAAGAGACCCAGTACTTC | CASSPGLAVQETQYF
TRBD1 | . | TRBJ1-1 | TRBV28 | TGTGCCAGCAGTCCAGACAGGGGGAGACGGGGAGTGAACACTGAAGCTTTCTTT | CASSPDRGRRGVNTEAFF
TRBD2 | . | TRBJ2-1 | TRBV13 | TGTGCCAGCATGGAGCGTAGCGGGGGGTCCTACAATGAGCAGTTCTTC | CASMERSGGSYNEQFF
TRBD1 | . | TRBJ1-1 | TRBV29-1 | TGCAGCGTTTGGACAGGGAACACTGAAGCTTTCTTT | CSVWTGNTEAFF
. | . | TRBJ1-1 | TRBV5-5 | TGTGCCAGCAGCTTGATGGGGCGCCAGAACACTGAAGCTTTCTTT | CASSLMGRQNTEAFF
TRBD1 | . | TRBJ1-1 | TRBV10-3 | TGTGCCATCAGTGAGCACAGGGGTGCTGAAGCTTTCTTT | CAISEHRGAEAFF
. | . | TRBJ1-6 | TRBV27 | TGTGCCAGCAGTTGCAGGGGCGAAAATTCACCCCTCCACTTT | CASSCRGENSPLHF
. | . | TRBJ2-7 | TRBV10-1 | TGCGCCAGCAGTGATGCCAGCTCCTACGAGCAGTACTTC | CASSDASSYEQYF
TRBD1 | . | TRBJ1-2 | TRBV14 | TGTGCCACCGGAGCGACAGGGGCAGGGGGCTACACCTTC | CATGATGAGGYTF
TRBD1 | . | TRBJ1-4 | TRBV6-5 | TGTGCCAGCAGTGCGGGGACAGGGGCGAATAAAAAACTGTTTTTT | CASSAGTGANKKLFF
. | . | TRBJ2-3 | TRBV14 | TGTGCCAGCAGCCGACTAGGCTACACAGATACGCAGTATTTT | CASSRLGYTDTQYF
TRBD1 | . | TRBJ2-7 | TRBV4-3 | TGCGCCAGCAGCCAAGTTGTTTGGGGACAGGGGGCCTACGAGCAGTACTTC | CASSQVVWGQGAYEQYF
TRBD2 | . | TRBJ2-7 | TRBV27 | TGTGCCAGCAGCTTACTAGCGTCGGGTTACGAGCAGTACTTC | CASSLLASGYEQYF
. | . | TRBJ1-4 | TRBV25-1 | TGTGCCAGCAGTGATATAAAGTATCGGGGAATCGGTAATGAAAAACTGTTTTTT | CASSDIKYRGIGNEKLFF
. | . | TRBJ1-4 | TRBV5-1 | TGCGCCAGCAGCTTTGAAAGGGGTACTAATGAAAAACTGTTTTTT | CASSFERGTNEKLFF
. | . | TRBJ2-7 | TRBV7-2 | TGTGCCAGCAGCGACTATCGCGAGCAGTACTTC | CASSDYREQYF
. | . | TRBJ2-4 | TRBV21-1 | TGTGCCAGAGCAAAGTGGGGAGGGCAGAAGCTAGCCAAAAACATTCAGTACTTC | CARAKWGGQKLAKNIQYF
. | . | TRBJ2-3 | TRBV5-6 | TGTGCCAGCAGCAAACGAACAGGGTGGACAGATACGCAGTATTTT | CASSKRTGWTDTQYF
TRBD1 | . | TRBJ2-7 | TRBV7-6 | TGTGCCAGCAGTCGGGACAGTTCCTACGAGCAGTACTTC | CASSRDSSYEQYF
. | . | TRBJ1-3 | TRBV9 | TGTGCCAGCAGCCCACAGGGCCTCTCTGGAAACACCATATATTTT | CASSPQGLSGNTIYF
TRBD2 | . | TRBJ2-1 | TRBV4-3 | TGCGCCAGCAGCCAAGACCCGACTAGCGGGGGGGTGAATGAGCAGTTCTTC | CASSQDPTSGGVNEQFF
TRBD2 | . | TRBJ2-3 | TRBV4-3 | TGCGCCAGCAGCCAAGATAGTTGGCTAGCGGGGCTCACAGATACGCAGTATTTT | CASSQDSWLAGLTDTQYF
TRBD1 | . | TRBJ1-1 | TRBV15 | TGTGCCACCAGCAGGGACAGGGTTACGAACACTGAAGCTTTCTTT | CATSRDRVTNTEAFF